Detailed here is one T cell receptor beta chain. The data belong to a study of shared clonotypes between healthy human individuals. Each subset's genomic DNA was split evenly across several immunoSEQ plates. The table came from immunoSEQ multiplex PCR; TCRdb's copy has only in-frame clones and leaves some out. The table includes some 240,000 clones, 65% detected once. The CDR3 has 18 amino acids. V was cut by 3 bases and J by 2 bases, with 17 bases left in between. Per the germline V gene, CDR1 is MDHEN and CDR2 is SYDVKM. The chain couples TRBV28 to TRBJ2-6; tentatively, D is TRBD2 (7 bases). This TCR derives from a man aged 25 to 45 in good health. Sequenced sample: memory CD4+ T cells sorted from blood. Specified subset: CD45RA-negative fraction. The CDR3 coding sequence is TGTGCCAGCAGTTTGATCGGGGGGCAAGGAGCTGGGGCCAACGTCCTGACTTTC. Protein product: CASSLIGGQGAGANVLTF. The variable domain in full, with the rest retrieved from reference TRBV28 and TRBJ2-6, is DVKVTQSSRYLVKRTGEKVFLECVQDMDHENMFWYRQDPGLGLRLIYFSYDVKMKEKGDIPEGYSVSREKKERFSLILESASTNQTSMYLCASSLIGGQGAGANVLTFGAGSRLTVL.